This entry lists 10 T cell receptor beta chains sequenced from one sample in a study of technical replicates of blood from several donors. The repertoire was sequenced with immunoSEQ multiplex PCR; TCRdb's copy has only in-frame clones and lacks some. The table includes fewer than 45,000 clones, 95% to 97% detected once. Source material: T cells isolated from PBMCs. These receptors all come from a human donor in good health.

CDR3 sequence: CAFALGDSPYEQYF. The CDR3 DNA reads TGTGCCTTCGCGCTCGGGGACAGTCCCTACGAGCAGTACTTC. The chain joins TRBV30 to TRBJ2-7; 7 positions agree with TRBD1. The germline gives CDR1 GTSNPN, CDR2 SVGIG (reference sequence). The CDR3 runs 14 residues. Trimming at V came to 7 bases and at J to 2 bases, leaving 11 bases not matched to a gene.

The CDR3 sequence: CASSLSLVAVSYEQYF. DNA of the CDR3: TGTGCCAGCAGTTTATCATTAGTTGCGGTCTCCTACGAGCAGTACTTC. The rearrangement links TRBV27 to TRBJ2-7, with unresolved D. V lost 0 bases, J lost 0 bases, and 12 bases lay in between. The CDR3 loop spans 16 amino acids. The V gene's germline CDR1 is MNHEY and CDR2 SMNVEV (reference sequence).

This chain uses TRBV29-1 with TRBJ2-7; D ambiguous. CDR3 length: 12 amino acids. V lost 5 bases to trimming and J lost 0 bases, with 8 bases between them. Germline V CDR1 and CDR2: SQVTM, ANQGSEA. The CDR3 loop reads CSVKPSSYEQYF. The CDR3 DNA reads TGCAGCGTTAAACCTAGCTCCTACGAGCAGTACTTC.

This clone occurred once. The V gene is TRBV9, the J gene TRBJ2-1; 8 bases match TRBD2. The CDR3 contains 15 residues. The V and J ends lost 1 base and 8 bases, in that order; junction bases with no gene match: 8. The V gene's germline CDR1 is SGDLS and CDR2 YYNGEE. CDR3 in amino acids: CASSVRAGGADEQFF. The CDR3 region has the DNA TGTGCCAGCAGCGTAAGGGCGGGAGGCGCTGATGAGCAGTTCTTC.

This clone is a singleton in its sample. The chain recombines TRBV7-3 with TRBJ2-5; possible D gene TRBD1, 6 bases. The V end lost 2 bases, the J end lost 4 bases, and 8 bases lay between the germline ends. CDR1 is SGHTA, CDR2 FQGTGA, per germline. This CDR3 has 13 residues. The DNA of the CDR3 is TGTGCCAGCAGCTTAGGACAGAGAGAGACCCAGTACTTC. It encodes CASSLGQRETQYF.

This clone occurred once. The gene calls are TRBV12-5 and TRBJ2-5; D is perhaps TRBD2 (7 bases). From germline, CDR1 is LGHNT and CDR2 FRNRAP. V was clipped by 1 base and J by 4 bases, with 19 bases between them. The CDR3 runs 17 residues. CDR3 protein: CASGLGGGLLLGETQYF. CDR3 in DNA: TGTGCTAGTGGTTTGGGGGGGGGCCTTCTACTGGGAGAGACCCAGTACTTC.

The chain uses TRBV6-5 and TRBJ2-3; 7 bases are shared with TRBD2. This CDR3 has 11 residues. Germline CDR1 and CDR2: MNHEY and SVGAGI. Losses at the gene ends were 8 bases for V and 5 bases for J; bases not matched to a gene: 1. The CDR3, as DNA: TGTGCCAGCGCGGGGGAAGATACGCAGTATTTT. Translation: CASAGEDTQYF.

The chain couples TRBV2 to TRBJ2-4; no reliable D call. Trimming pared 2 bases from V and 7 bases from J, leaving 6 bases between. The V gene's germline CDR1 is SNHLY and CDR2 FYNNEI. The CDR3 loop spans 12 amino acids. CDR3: CASSENLNIQYF. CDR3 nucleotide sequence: TGTGCCAGCAGTGAAAATCTGAACATTCAGTACTTC.

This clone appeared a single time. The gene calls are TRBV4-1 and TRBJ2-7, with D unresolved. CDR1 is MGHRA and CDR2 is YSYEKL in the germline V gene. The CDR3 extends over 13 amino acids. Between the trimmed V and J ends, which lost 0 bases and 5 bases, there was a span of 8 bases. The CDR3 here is CASSQDREDEQYF. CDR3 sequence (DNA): TGCGCCAGCAGCCAAGATCGAGAGGACGAGCAGTACTTC.

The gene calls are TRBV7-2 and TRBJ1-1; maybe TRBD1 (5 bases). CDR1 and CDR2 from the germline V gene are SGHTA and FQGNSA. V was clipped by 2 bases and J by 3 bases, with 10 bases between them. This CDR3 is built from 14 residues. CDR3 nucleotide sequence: TGTGCCAGCAGCTTACAGGGCTTGTACACTGAAGCTTTCTTT. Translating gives CASSLQGLYTEAFF.